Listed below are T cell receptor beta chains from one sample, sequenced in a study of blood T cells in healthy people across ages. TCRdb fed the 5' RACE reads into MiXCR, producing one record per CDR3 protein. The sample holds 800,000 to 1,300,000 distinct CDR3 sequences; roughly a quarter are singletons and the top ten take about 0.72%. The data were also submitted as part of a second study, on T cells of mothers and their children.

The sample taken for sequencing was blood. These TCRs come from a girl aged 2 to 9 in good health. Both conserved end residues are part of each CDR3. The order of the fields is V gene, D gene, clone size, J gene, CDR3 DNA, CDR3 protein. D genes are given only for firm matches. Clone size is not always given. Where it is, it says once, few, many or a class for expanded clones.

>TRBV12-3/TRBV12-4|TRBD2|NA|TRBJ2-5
TGTGCCAGCAGTTTAGAGGGAGCGGGAGGGATGAAGACCCAGTACTTC
CASSLEGAGGMKTQYF
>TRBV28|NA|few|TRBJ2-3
TGTGCCAGCACCGACGACCGTACAGATACGCAGTATTTT
CASTDDRTDTQYF
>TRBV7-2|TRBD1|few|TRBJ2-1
TGTGCCAGCAGCTTAGGGGGACAGGGCTGGTATGAGCAGTTCTTC
CASSLGGQGWYEQFF
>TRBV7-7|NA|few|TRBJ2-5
TGTGCTAGCAGCTTACATGGGAGTGAGACCCAGTACTTC
CASSLHGSETQYF
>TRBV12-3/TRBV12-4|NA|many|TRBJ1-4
TGTGCCAGCAGTTTATCCGGGGATGAAAAACTGTTTTTT
CASSLSGDEKLFF
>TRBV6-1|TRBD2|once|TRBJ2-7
TGTGCCAGCAGTGGAAGGGCCGGACTAGCGAACTTC
CASSGRAGLANF
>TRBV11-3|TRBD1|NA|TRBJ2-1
TGTGCCAGCAGCTTAGCCGACAGGGGAGGTGAGCAGTTCTTC
CASSLADRGGEQFF
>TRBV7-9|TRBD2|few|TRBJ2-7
TGTGCCAGCAGCTCTACGAGCGGGACTAGCGGGGGAGGTCCCGGCGAGCAGTACTTC
CASSSTSGTSGGGPGEQYF
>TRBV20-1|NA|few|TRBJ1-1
TGCAGTGCTAGAGATCTCGGCAGGTTTCCTTCTGAAGTCTTCTTT
CSARDLGRFPSEVFF
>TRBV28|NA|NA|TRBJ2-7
TGTGCCAGCACCAGCCGGGCAGGAAGCCACTACGAGCAGTACTTC
CASTSRAGSHYEQYF
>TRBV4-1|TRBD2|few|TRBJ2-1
TGCGCCAGCAGCCAGGGTGGGACTAGCGGGAGAGGAGAGCAGTTCTTC
CASSQGGTSGRGEQFF
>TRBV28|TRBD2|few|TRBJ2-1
TGTGCCAGCAGTTTACCGGGACTAGGATCGAGGGAGCAGTTCTTC
CASSLPGLGSREQFF
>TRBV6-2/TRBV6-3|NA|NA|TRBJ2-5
TGTGCCAGCGGGACATGGTATAGGGAGACCCAGTACTTC
CASGTWYRETQYF
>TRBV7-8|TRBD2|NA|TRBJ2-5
TGTGCCAGCGGCCTGGGACTAGCGGGGGGGAATACTATAGAGACCCAGTACTTC
CASGLGLAGGNTIETQYF
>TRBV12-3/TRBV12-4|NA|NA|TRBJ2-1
TGTGCCAGCAGCTCCTGGAGGGGGTTGCAGTTCTTC
CASSSWRGLQFF
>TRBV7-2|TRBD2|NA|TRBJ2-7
TGTGCCAGCAGCTTAGATTCAGGCGGGGGTGAGCAGTACTTC
CASSLDSGGGEQYF
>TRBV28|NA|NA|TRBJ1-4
TGTGCCAGCAGCTCTCCCTTGACTGCGTCTAATGAAAAACTGTTTTTT
CASSSPLTASNEKLFF
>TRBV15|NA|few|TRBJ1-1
TGTGCCACCAGCAGATTGAACACTGAAGCTTTCTTT
CATSRLNTEAFF
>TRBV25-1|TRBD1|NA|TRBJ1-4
TGTGCCAGCAGCCAGGACAGGGCACATGAAAAACTGTTTTTT
CASSQDRAHEKLFF
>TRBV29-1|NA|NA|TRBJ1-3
TGCAGCGTTGAAGGTCAGGGAAGAGGAAACACCATATATTTT
CSVEGQGRGNTIYF
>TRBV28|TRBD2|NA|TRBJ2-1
TGTGCCAGCAGTACTTTAGCGGGAGATCGTAGGCAGTTCTTC
CASSTLAGDRRQFF
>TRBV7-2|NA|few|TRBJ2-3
TGTGCCAGCAGCTCCCCGGCGGCAGTCACAGATACGCAGTATTTT
CASSSPAAVTDTQYF
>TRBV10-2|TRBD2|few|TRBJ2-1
TGCGCCACCCTGGGGCTAGCGGGGACGGGCTACAATGAGCAGTTCTTC
CATLGLAGTGYNEQFF
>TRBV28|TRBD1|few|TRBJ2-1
TGTGCCAGTAGAACCAACAGGGGGCACAATGAGCAGTTCTTC
CASRTNRGHNEQFF
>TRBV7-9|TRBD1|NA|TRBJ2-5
TGTGCCAGCAGCGGAACCGGACAGGGTACGGAGACCCAGTACTTC
CASSGTGQGTETQYF
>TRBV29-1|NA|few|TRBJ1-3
TGCAGCGTCCTAAGCTCTGGAAACACCATATATTTT
CSVLSSGNTIYF
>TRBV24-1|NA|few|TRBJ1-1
TGTGCCACCAGTGATTCGAAGACAGGTTTGAACACTGAAGCTTTCTTT
CATSDSKTGLNTEAFF
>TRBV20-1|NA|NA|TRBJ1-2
TGCAGTGCCCGGACACTCACCCTAGATGGCTACACCTTC
CSARTLTLDGYTF
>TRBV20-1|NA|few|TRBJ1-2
TGCAGTGCTAGGCCCTGGGGTTCTAATGGCTACACCTTC
CSARPWGSNGYTF
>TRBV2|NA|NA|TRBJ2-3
TGTGCCAGCAGGGGGACCAACACAGATACGCAGTATTTT
CASRGTNTDTQYF
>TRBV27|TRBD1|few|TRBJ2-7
TGTGCCAGCAGTTTATCGTCGGGACAGATCTACGAGCAGTACTTC
CASSLSSGQIYEQYF
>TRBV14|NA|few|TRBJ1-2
TGTGCCAGCAGCCAAGCTATCTCTGATGGCTACACCTTC
CASSQAISDGYTF
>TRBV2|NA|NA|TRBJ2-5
TGTGCCAGCACCGACAGCTATCAAGAGACCCAGTACTTC
CASTDSYQETQYF
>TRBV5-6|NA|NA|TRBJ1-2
TGTGCCAGCACCGAGAATTACCGGACGCGAGATATGATCTATGGCTACACCTTC
CASTENYRTRDMIYGYTF
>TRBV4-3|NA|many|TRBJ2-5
TGCGCCAGCAGCCAGGACGGGGCCAAGACCCAGTACTTC
CASSQDGAKTQYF
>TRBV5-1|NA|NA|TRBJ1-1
TGCGCCAGCAGCTTGATAATCGGCTCAGTTGAAGCTTTCTTT
CASSLIIGSVEAFF
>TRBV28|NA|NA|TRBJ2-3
TGTGCCAGCAGTCCCAGCACGTATTCAGATACGCAGTATTTT
CASSPSTYSDTQYF